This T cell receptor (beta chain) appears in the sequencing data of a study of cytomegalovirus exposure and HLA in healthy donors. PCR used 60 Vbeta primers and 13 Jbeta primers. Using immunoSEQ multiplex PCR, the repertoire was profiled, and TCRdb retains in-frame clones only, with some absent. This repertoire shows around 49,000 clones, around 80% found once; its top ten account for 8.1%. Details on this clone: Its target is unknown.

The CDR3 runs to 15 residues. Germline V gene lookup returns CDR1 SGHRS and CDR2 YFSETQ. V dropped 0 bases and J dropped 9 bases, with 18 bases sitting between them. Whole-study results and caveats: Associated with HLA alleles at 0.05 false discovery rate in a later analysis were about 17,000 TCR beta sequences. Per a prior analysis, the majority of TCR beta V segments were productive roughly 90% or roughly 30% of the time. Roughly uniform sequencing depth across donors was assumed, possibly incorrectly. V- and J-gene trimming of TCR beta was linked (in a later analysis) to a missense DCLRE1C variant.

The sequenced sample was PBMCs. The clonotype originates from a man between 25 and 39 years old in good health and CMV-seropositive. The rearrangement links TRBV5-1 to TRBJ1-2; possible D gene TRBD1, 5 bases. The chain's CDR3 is CASSLVQGPGHSYTF. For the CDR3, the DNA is TGCGCCAGCAGCTTGGTTCAGGGCCCGGGTCATAGCTACACCTTC.